The 13 T cell receptor beta chains below come from one sample, sequenced in a study of graft-versus-host responses after intestinal transplantation. Profiling relied on immunoSEQ multiplex PCR, and the TCRdb table lists in-frame clones only, not all of them. The table has roughly 90,000 clones, 75% to 95% seen once. These receptors' antigens are unknown. The sequences come from unstimulated CD8+ T cells sorted from spleen or lymph node cells, collected before intestinal transplant. All receptors derive from a human donor who received an intestinal transplant.

The CDR3: CASQTYNEQFF. In DNA form, the CDR3 reads TGTGCCAGCCAGACTTACAATGAGCAGTTCTTC. V gene TRBV5-4 combines with J gene TRBJ2-1; D ambiguous. V dropped 7 bases and J dropped 4 bases, with 6 bases sitting between them. Germline V gene data show CDR1 as SGHNT and CDR2 as YYREEE (reference sequence). The CDR3 length is 11 residues.

The chain joins TRBV11-2 to TRBJ2-7, with a weak D call TRBD1 (7 bases). Trimming took off 5 bases at V and 3 bases at J, with 11 bases between the two ends. CDR1 is SGHAT and CDR2 is FQNNGV in the germline V gene. The CDR3 is 13 residues long. The CDR3, as DNA: TGTGCCAGCAGCCAGGGGGGAATCTACGAGCAGTACTTC. This translates into CASSQGGIYEQYF.

The V call is TRBV5-1, the J call TRBJ2-1; D might be TRBD2 (5 bases). The CDR3 loop spans 15 amino acids. V gave up 0 bases and J gave up 5 bases, with 12 bases separating them. Germline values: CDR1 SGHRS, CDR2 YFSETQ. The CDR3 nucleotides read TGCGCCAGCAGCTTGGTCCCGGAGGCCAACAATGAGCAGTTCTTC. Amino acids: CASSLVPEANNEQFF.

The chain employs TRBV7-9 and TRBJ2-1, with D possibly matching TRBD2 (5 bases). In germline, CDR1 is SEHNR, CDR2 FQNEAQ (reference sequence). The CDR3 is 12 amino acids. V gave up 6 bases and J gave up 8 bases, with 11 bases separating them. The CDR3 DNA follows: TGTGCCAGCAGGGACTCAGTCGATGAGCAGTTCTTC. This encodes CASRDSVDEQFF.

The V and J genes are TRBV6-5 and TRBJ2-1; 10 nucleotides agree with TRBD2. Germline CDR1 MNHEY, CDR2 SVGAGI. Germline trimming cut 3 bases from V and 8 bases from J; bases unmatched to any gene: 4. This CDR3 contains 14 residues. CDR3 amino acids: CASSYGSGGYEQFF. The CDR3 nucleotides read TGTGCCAGCAGTTATGGTAGCGGGGGGTATGAGCAGTTCTTC.

The chain uses TRBV9 and TRBJ2-3; D is uncertain. Deletions cut 0 bases from V and 4 bases from J, with 3 bases between. The CDR3 is made up of 12 amino acids. CDR1 and CDR2 from the germline V gene are SGDLS and YYNGEE. The CDR3 DNA reads TGTGCCAGCAGCGTAGGCGCAGATACGCAGTATTTT. It codes for CASSVGADTQYF.

The chain links TRBV4-2 to TRBJ2-1; perhaps TRBD2 as D (6 bases). This CDR3 has 18 residues. The V and J ends lost 3 bases and 6 bases respectively, with 24 bases between them. In germline, CDR1 is LGHNA, CDR2 YNFKEQ. The CDR3 nucleotides are TGTGCCAGCAGCCAGGAAGGACCCGGGACTCAGGCAGTCAATGAGCAGTTCTTC. Amino acids: CASSQEGPGTQAVNEQFF.

The rearrangement uses TRBV15 and TRBJ2-5; D is unresolved. Germline V gives CDR1 LNHNV, CDR2 YYDKDF (reference sequence). Between the trimmed V and J ends, which lost 1 base and 2 bases, there was a span of 11 bases. This CDR3 region has 15 residues. This CDR3 is CATSRGKATQETQYF. CDR3 sequence (DNA): TGTGCCACCAGCAGAGGAAAGGCCACACAAGAGACCCAGTACTTC.

J is TRBJ2-1 and V is TRBV27; the D gene could be TRBD1 or TRBD2 (5 bases each). Germline V CDR1 and CDR2: MNHEY, SMNVEV (reference sequence). The CDR3 runs 15 residues. Trimming shortened V by 3 bases and J by 1 base, and 10 bases separated the two germline ends. CDR3 amino acids: CASSLGVWSYNEQFF. CDR3 DNA sequence: TGTGCCAGCAGTTTGGGGGTTTGGTCCTACAATGAGCAGTTCTTC.

As to this clone: Other DNA sequences in the same sample also yield this CDR3. The V gene is TRBV7-6, the J gene TRBJ1-1; D is possibly TRBD1 (5 bases). Looked up from germline, CDR1 is SGHVS and CDR2 is FNYEAQ. V was trimmed by 1 base and J by 5 bases, leaving 8 bases between them. CDR3 length: 13 residues. The CDR3 DNA reads TGTGCCAGCAGCTTAGGGGGCGGGACTGAAGCTTTCTTT. As protein: CASSLGGGTEAFF.

This chain uses TRBV19 with TRBJ2-7; weak D call: TRBD2 (5 bases). Germline V gives CDR1 LNHDA, CDR2 SQIVND (reference sequence). V dropped 3 bases and J dropped 2 bases, with 8 bases sitting between them. The CDR3 is made up of 13 amino acids. Here the CDR3 reads CASSITGTYEQYF. The CDR3 coding sequence is TGTGCCAGTAGTATCACGGGGACCTACGAGCAGTACTTC.

This sequence joins TRBV30 and TRBJ2-7, with D perhaps TRBD1 (6 bases). CDR3 length: 15 residues. The V and J ends lost 3 bases and 1 base respectively, with 16 bases between them. CDR1 and CDR2 from the germline V gene are GTSNPN and SVGIG (reference sequence). In DNA, the CDR3 is TGTGCCTGGAGCGGAAGGGCAGGGGCTTCCTACGAGCAGTACTTC. This encodes CAWSGRAGASYEQYF.

This clone was seen only once. V gene TRBV28 combines with J gene TRBJ2-5, with a tentative D call TRBD2 (5 bases). The CDR3 length is 16 residues. Trimming removed 3 bases at V and 2 bases at J, with 16 bases between. Germline values: CDR1 MDHEN, CDR2 SYDVKM. Here the CDR3 DNA reads TGTGCCAGCAGTTTGGGAGCACAGCAACCACAAGAGACCCAGTACTTC. Translating gives CASSLGAQQPQETQYF.